The present T cell receptor (beta chain) was sequenced within a study of T cell responses to AZD1222 COVID-19 vaccine. Background on the study: Timing groups of about 4 and about 12 weeks for second doses were pooled.

Study outcomes and limitations: Per reports, nearly half of all spike-specific TCRs target regions that are unmutated in variants. Repertoires in all cases were sampled only once the peak T cell response had passed. Among AZD1222 vaccinees, only five to seven were seropositive at baseline.

Clones were sequenced by immunoSEQ multiplex PCR, and TCRdb holds only the in-frame ones, with some missing. The table includes 130,000 to 150,000 clones, roughly nine tenths detected once. This clone was counted a single time. The antigen remains undetermined. Sample: peripheral blood, taken on day 0 of AZD1222 vaccination. This TCR came from an adult in good health.

The CDR3 DNA sequence: TGTGCCAGCAGTGAAATACCGGAGATCTATGGCTACACCTTC. It encodes CASSEIPEIYGYTF. The V call is TRBV2, the J call TRBJ1-2; unclear D gene. The CDR3 is 14 residues long. V shed 2 bases and J shed 4 bases, with 11 bases lying between them. Germline V gene sequence: CDR1 SNHLY, CDR2 FYNNEI.